These 20 T cell receptor beta chains were sequenced from one sample in a study of T cells in Graves' hyperthyroidism and ophthalmopathy. Amplification targeted TCR beta CDR3 regions from RNA transcripts. The HTBI set primed first-round TCR CDR3 RT-PCR. From the multiplex PCR reads, TCRdb called clonotypes with MiXCR, one entry per CDR3 protein. The table has about 570,000 distinct CDR3 sequences, 46% seen once; the top ten hold around a fifth. Material: peripheral blood or thyroid tissue (not recorded which). These receptors all come from an adult woman with Graves' disease, either hyperthyroidism or ophthalmopathy (not recorded which).

Many counts were recorded for this clonotype. The J gene is TRBJ1-4, the V gene TRBV30; D is perhaps TRBD1 (6 bases). This CDR3 has 12 residues. In germline, CDR1 is GTSNPN, CDR2 SVGIG (reference sequence). V was shortened by 2 bases and J by 8 bases, with 9 bases between the two germline ends. The CDR3 DNA reads as TGTGCCTGGAGTTTCAGGGGCGAAAAACTGTTTTTT. It translates to CAWSFRGEKLFF.

The chain combines TRBV6-1 with TRBJ1-4; possibly TRBD1 for D (5 bases). Trimming removed 9 bases at V and 12 bases at J, with 23 bases between. The CDR3 covers 14 residues. Per germline, CDR1 MNHNS and CDR2 SASEGT. This CDR3 is CASREQAVDEELFF. CDR3 nucleotide sequence: TGTGCCAGTAGGGAACAGGCTGTTGATGAGGAACTGTTTTTT.

The chain uses TRBV2 and TRBJ2-4, with 8 bases that match TRBD2. The ends lost 5 bases at V and 7 bases at J; junction bases unmatched: 10. Germline V gene data show CDR1 as SNHLY and CDR2 as FYNNEI. The CDR3 consists of 15 residues. The CDR3 reads CASSIAGRVVNIQYF. The CDR3 nucleotides read TGTGCCAGCAGTATAGCGGGAAGGGTGGTGAACATTCAGTACTTC.

This clonotype appeared once. The chain joins TRBV7-2 to TRBJ1-6; 8 bases agree with TRBD1. Germline V lookup: CDR1 SGHTA, CDR2 FQGNSA. CDR3 size: 16 residues. With V trimmed by 5 bases and J by 7 bases, 10 bases remained unmatched. CDR3 sequence reads: CASSPGGGRVNSPLHF. CDR3 nucleotide sequence: TGTGCCAGCAGCCCAGGGGGCGGCAGAGTGAATTCACCCCTCCACTTT.

This sequence joins TRBV25-1 and TRBJ2-7; D remains ambiguous. From germline, CDR1 is MGHDK and CDR2 SYGVNS. This CDR3 spans 13 amino acids. Trimming removed 10 bases at V and 2 bases at J, with 15 bases between. The CDR3 DNA reads as TGTGCCACCAGCTTGGCCGGCCCCTACGAGCAGTACTTC. Its translation: CATSLAGPYEQYF.

The chain links TRBV24-1 to TRBJ2-5, with a possible D match to TRBD2 (6 bases). V gave up 7 bases and J gave up 4 bases, with 21 bases separating them. Germline CDR1 KGHDR, CDR2 SFDVKD. The CDR3 loop spans 16 amino acids. The CDR3 is CATSSTFGRIGETQYF. The CDR3 nucleotides are TGTGCCACCAGCAGTACGTTCGGGAGAATCGGAGAGACCCAGTACTTC.

The V gene is TRBV7-2, the J gene TRBJ1-3; 7 nucleotides match TRBD1. The CDR3 totals 15 residues. The V gene's germline CDR1 is SGHTA and CDR2 FQGNSA. The V and J ends lost 2 bases and 2 bases, in that order; junction bases with no gene match: 3. The DNA for the CDR3 is TGTGCCAGCAGCTTACCAGGACAGGCTGGAAACACCATATATTTT. This sequence encodes CASSLPGQAGNTIYF.

The chain links TRBV18 to TRBJ1-5, with D perhaps TRBD1 (5 bases). V was shortened by 3 bases and J by 6 bases, with 9 bases between the two germline ends. The germline CDR1 and CDR2 sequences are KGHSH and LQKENI. The CDR3 has 13 amino acids. CDR3 region: CASSPGQTQPQHF. The CDR3 DNA reads TGTGCCAGCTCACCGGGGCAGACTCAGCCCCAGCATTTT.

The V and J genes are TRBV15 and TRBJ2-5; 9 bases map to TRBD1. Trimming took 8 bases from V and 2 from J; bases not matched to a gene: 9. The germline V gene has CDR1 LNHNV and CDR2 YYDKDF (reference sequence). The CDR3 has 15 amino acids. The CDR3 DNA sequence: TGTGCCACCTCCAAAAGACAGGGGGATCAAGAGACCCAGTACTTC. Residues: CATSKRQGDQETQYF.

The table lists this clonotype with many counts. This chain joins TRBV7-9 and TRBJ1-4, with a weak D call TRBD1 (5 bases). There are 16 residues in the CDR3. The germline V gene has CDR1 SEHNR and CDR2 FQNEAQ (reference sequence). The ends were cut back, 6 bases at V and 3 bases at J, with 17 bases in the middle. For the CDR3, the DNA is TGTGCCAGCAGTTTCCCGAGAAGGGGTGCTAATGAAAAACTGTTTTTT. Amino acids: CASSFPRRGANEKLFF.

The rearrangement joins TRBV2 to TRBJ1-5; 7 bases are a match to TRBD1. This CDR3 region has 13 residues. Germline lookup yields CDR1 SNHLY and CDR2 FYNNEI. V shed 7 bases, J shed 4 bases, and the junction held 4 bases outside the gene matches. The CDR3 sequence is CASTTTGNQPQHF. The CDR3, as DNA: TGTGCCAGCACCACGACAGGGAATCAGCCCCAGCATTTT.

The chain carries TRBV7-9 and TRBJ2-2; 10 bases match TRBD2. V was clipped by 8 bases and J by 7 bases; unmatched bases: 7. Germline V gene data show CDR1 as SEHNR and CDR2 as FQNEAQ (reference sequence). This CDR3 has 14 residues. The CDR3 sequence: CASRSGRRGGELFF. CDR3 DNA sequence: TGTGCCAGCCGTAGCGGGAGGCGCGGCGGGGAGCTGTTTTTT.

This clonotype came up many times. V usage is TRBV4-1 and J usage is TRBJ1-6; tentative D call: TRBD1 (6 bases). CDR1 is MGHRA and CDR2 is YSYEKL in the germline V gene. V lost 4 bases and J 5 bases, leaving 12 bases between the germline ends. The CDR3 is made up of 15 amino acids. The chain's CDR3 is CASSRFHRDNSPLHF. In DNA form, the CDR3 reads TGCGCCAGCAGCCGCTTCCACAGGGATAATTCACCCCTCCACTTT.

Notes on this clonotype: A junction end diverges from the germline sequence, so it may reflect a read error. The J gene is TRBJ1-5, the V gene TRBV25-1; the match to TRBD1 covers 7 bases. The CDR3 has 15 amino acids. Germline V lookup: CDR1 MGHDK, CDR2 SYGVNS. The CDR3 DNA reads as TGTGCCTGCAGTGCTTCCACAGGGGGCAATCAGCCCCAGCATTTT. Translated, it gives CACSASTGGNQPQHF.

The genes are TRBV7-9 and TRBJ1-2; 7 nucleotides agree with TRBD1. The CDR3 is 14 residues long. Per the germline V gene, CDR1 is SEHNR and CDR2 is FQNEAQ (reference sequence). Germline trimming cut 7 bases from V and 7 bases from J; bases unmatched to any gene: 12. The CDR3 protein is CASIPSKGAGGYTF. CDR3 DNA: TGTGCCAGCATACCTAGTAAGGGGGCAGGTGGCTACACCTTC.

For this clonotype: Possible read error: a much larger clone is one base away. The J gene is TRBJ1-4, the V gene TRBV9; 7 bases fit TRBD1. Germline-derived CDR1 and CDR2 are SGDLS and YYNGEE. After removal of 4 bases from V and 5 bases from J, the junction contained 5 bases not matched to a gene. CDR3 length equals 14 residues. The DNA for the CDR3 is TGTGCCAGCAGCCGGGACAGTTTAAATGAAAAACTGTTTTTT. Protein product: CASSRDSLNEKLFF.

As for this clonotype: One end of the junction fails to match germline, which may point to a read error. The chain has TRBV7-9 and TRBJ2-3; perhaps TRBD2 as D (5 bases). Germline V gives CDR1 SEHNR, CDR2 FQNEAQ (reference sequence). The CDR3 runs to 15 residues. The CDR3 protein is CTSSQEVDSRGMQYF. The DNA for the CDR3 is TGTACCAGCAGCCAAGAGGTCGACTCACGAGGGATGCAGTATTTT.

This sequence joins TRBV7-8 and TRBJ1-6; D unresolved. The CDR3 covers 13 residues. V gave up 3 bases and J gave up 7 bases, with 7 bases separating them. The germline V gene has CDR1 SGHVS and CDR2 FQNEAQ. CDR3 nucleotide sequence: TGTGCCAGCAGCTTTTCAACAAATTCACCCCTCCACTTT. Translated: CASSFSTNSPLHF.

This clonotype was counted many times. This rearrangement joins TRBV4-1 to TRBJ2-7, with 8 bases identical to TRBD2. This CDR3 spans 16 amino acids. Germline trimming cut 2 bases from V and 2 bases from J; bases unmatched to any gene: 8. Germline V CDR1 and CDR2: MGHRA, YSYEKL. The CDR3 bases are TGCGCCAGCAGCCAAACGTATAGCGGGAAAACCTACGAGCAGTACTTC. Its translation is CASSQTYSGKTYEQYF.

Many counts were recorded for this clonotype. V gene TRBV6-5 combines with J gene TRBJ1-1, with D tentatively TRBD1 (5 bases). V was shortened by 0 bases and J by 4 bases, with 12 bases between the two germline ends. Germline V lookup: CDR1 MNHEY, CDR2 SVGAGI. This CDR3 is built from 15 residues. The CDR3 DNA is TGTGCCAGCAGTTACTCGATGGGGGGGAGCACTGAAGCTTTCTTT. Its translation: CASSYSMGGSTEAFF.